This TCR beta chain was retrieved from a study of blood T cell repertoires in COVID-19 (dated by TCRdb to about 2020). Looking at the study overall: Samples covering the acute and convalescent phases of COVID-19 were provided by collaborators in the United States, Italy and Spain. The material from the prospective study consisted of cDNA or gDNA derived from T cells, B-cell-depleted T cells, or PBMCs. Deeply sampled blood TCRbeta repertoires from subjects exposed to, actively infected with, or recovered from COVID-19 were included in the dataset. Where available, HLA class I and class II types were taken from metadata supplied by the sample provider and were not determined by assay-based typing. The samples were drawn from the first 160 participants of the ongoing ImmuneRACE study and from 950 to 1,500 subjects provided by 6 global collaborators. The repertoires were released in a freely available public database intended as a resource for research on the immune response to SARS-CoV-2. A de-identified subject ID, COVID-19 status, age in years and sex were almost always included in the sample metadata. Study-wide conclusions, independent of this receptor: How much clinical and demographic metadata was included differed by source and by participant, and the metadata was provided uncurated.

TCRbeta CDR3 regions were amplified from genomic DNA by means of the immunoSEQ Assay, a bias-controlled multiplex PCR. The paper's processing steps were these. The number of nucleated cells in each sample was estimated from the amplification of reference gene primers within the assay. Sequence reads were collapsed and filtered to measure the absolute abundance of every unique TCRbeta CDR3 rearrangement. For each sample, productive Simpson clonality was calculated by taking the square root of Simpson's diversity index across productive rearrangements. TCRdb mirrors the immuneACCESS table, restricted to in-frame sequences. Some clones are absent from its copies; in checked studies, under half trace to an unresolved V gene, and the reason for the others is unknown. V, J and clone size were drawn from that table, and D and trimming were deduced from the DNA. This sample is represented by some 280,000 clones; 86% of them were singletons. 2.5% to 3.5% of the sample is in the top ten clones.

From cysteine to phenylalanine, the CDR3 is 15 amino acids long. The CDR3 DNA has 45 bases and is translated from base 1. Trimming costs V 7 bases and J 1 base, and their ends lie 16 bases apart. Collaborating institutions collected whole blood in K2EDTA tubes following their own protocols. For TCRbeta analysis, collaborators shipped samples as frozen whole blood, isolated PBMCs, or DNA extracted from either of those sample types. Notes on this clone: Its cognate antigen has yet to be identified. No quality values exist for individual bases; no much larger clone is one base distant.

Sequencing was performed on peripheral blood. The receptor chain draws on TRBV23-1 and TRBJ1-2; confidence is insufficient to name the D gene. TRBV23-1 is identified as an open reading frame with a role that is uncertain. The sequence was obtained from a woman in her twenties or thirties with active or convalescent COVID-19. The nucleotide sequence reads as follows: TGCGCCAGCACTTCAATCGGGAGAGTTAACTATGGCTACACCTTC. Its protein product is CASTSIGRVNYGYTF.